The rows below give T cell receptor beta chains drawn from one sample of a study of molecular identifiers for immune sequencing clone quantification. Each CDR3 protein gets one entry after TCRdb re-called the PCR reads with MiXCR. The sample consists of about 630,000 distinct CDR3 sequences, about 25% of them appearing once. What was sequenced was naive CD8+ T cells from blood, with Jurkat cell RNA spiked in. These receptors all stem from a human donor in good health. Some libraries in this study had Jurkat cell RNA spiked in. Both conserved end residues are part of each CDR3. A D gene is named only where the DNA matches it firmly. The size field is filled for only some rows; it gives once, few, many or a size class.

J	D	size	V	CDR3	DNA
TRBJ1-5	NA	many	TRBV6-2/TRBV6-3	CASSSTGTFNQPQHF	TGTGCCAGCAGCTCTACAGGGACCTTCAATCAGCCCCAGCATTTT
TRBJ1-1	NA	NA	TRBV7-8	CASSPMADVKLNTEAFF	TGTGCCAGCAGCCCCATGGCCGACGTAAAGCTGAACACTGAAGCTTTCTTT
TRBJ2-3	TRBD2	many	TRBV20-1	CSAPLASLAGANTQYF	TGCAGTGCCCCGCTCGCGAGCTTAGCGGGAGCTAATACGCAGTATTTT
TRBJ2-1	NA	NA	TRBV24-1	CATSEVQVSYNEQFF	TGTGCCACCAGTGAAGTGCAGGTGTCCTACAATGAGCAGTTCTTC
TRBJ2-2	NA	many	TRBV7-9	CASSLQGELFF	TGTGCCAGCAGCTTACAGGGGGAGCTGTTTTTT
TRBJ2-1	NA	few	TRBV7-3	CASSFQGNGVNEQFF	TGTGCCAGCAGCTTTCAAGGAAACGGGGTCAATGAGCAGTTCTTC
TRBJ2-1	TRBD2	NA	TRBV11-2	CASSTGLAAANEQFF	TGTGCCAGCAGCACTGGACTAGCGGCGGCGAATGAGCAGTTCTTC
TRBJ2-7	NA	many	TRBV29-1	CSVTRCRHEQYF	TGCAGCGTTACGAGGTGCCGCCACGAGCAGTACTTC
TRBJ1-1	NA	many	TRBV2	CASSENTPDGTEAFF	TGTGCCAGCAGTGAAAATACACCCGATGGGACTGAAGCTTTCTTT
TRBJ1-5	NA	NA	TRBV19	CASSIGAPGQMGNQPQHF	TGTGCCAGTAGTATAGGCGCGCCAGGGCAAATGGGCAATCAGCCCCAGCATTTT
TRBJ2-7	TRBD1	many	TRBV25-1	CASRGTASYEQYF	TGTGCCAGCAGGGGGACAGCCTCCTACGAGCAGTACTTC
TRBJ1-5	NA	NA	TRBV2	CASSELVRGRGNQPQHF	TGTGCCAGCAGTGAATTGGTTAGGGGCAGGGGTAATCAGCCCCAGCATTTT
TRBJ2-2	TRBD2	NA	TRBV2	CASMAGDRTGELFF	TGTGCCAGCATGGCGGGAGACCGCACCGGGGAGCTGTTTTTT
TRBJ2-7	TRBD2	few	TRBV2	CANTLLEPYERGKAYEQYF	TGTGCCAACACCCTCCTCGAACCTTACGAGCGGGGGAAAGCCTACGAGCAGTACTTC
TRBJ2-1	NA	many	TRBV7-9	CASSHLGGDNEQFF	TGTGCCAGCAGCCACCTGGGGGGAGATAATGAGCAGTTCTTC
TRBJ1-2	TRBD1	NA	TRBV4-3	CASSQVTLPGQGNYGYTF	TGCGCCAGCAGCCAAGTCACGTTACCGGGACAGGGAAACTATGGCTACACCTTC
TRBJ1-1	NA	NA	TRBV4-1	CASSHLRGTEAFF	TGCGCCAGCAGCCATCTTCGAGGCACTGAAGCTTTCTTT
TRBJ1-1	NA	many	TRBV29-1	CSVAVLNLNTEAFF	TGCAGCGTCGCCGTACTCAACTTGAACACTGAAGCTTTCTTT
TRBJ1-4	NA	NA	TRBV6-2/TRBV6-3	CASSSWGGEKLFF	TGTGCCAGCAGTTCCTGGGGGGGTGAAAAACTGTTTTTT
TRBJ1-1	TRBD1	NA	TRBV12-3/TRBV12-4	CASSPGGAGAFF	TGTGCCAGCAGCCCAGGGGGCGCTGGGGCTTTCTTT